This T cell receptor (beta chain) was recovered during a study of human T cells and chemical hapten exposure. Study-level information: Affected patients, primarily female, had alopecia areata, totalis or universalis. Study findings and constraints: The donors suffered from alopecia, so their immune response may not match that of healthy people. The study found expanded TCRs formed significantly more large CDR3 similarity clusters than controls. DPC sensitization produced no change in TCRs with frequency above 1 in 1000.

TCRdb used MiXCR to reprocess the RACE reads, holding one entry per CDR3 protein. This sample has 280,000 or so distinct CDR3 sequences, with roughly 8% found just once. In this sample, this clonotype turned up many times. The antigen remains unidentified. The time point was: pre-sensitization, week 0. Treatment described: therapeutic diphenylcyclopropenone sensitization with weekly scalp DPC. The sequence derives from a man between 18 and 35 years old with alopecia areata. Some clones in this sample may be carry-over from other donors' samples. The specimen was whole blood, collected in connection with sensitization to the hapten diphenylcyclopropenone (DPC).

The CDR3 spells CASSAGLAGVNEQFF. CDR3 DNA: TGTGCCAGCAGCGCGGGACTAGCGGGGGTCAATGAGCAGTTCTTC. The V gene is TRBV7-2, the J gene TRBJ2-1, with 14 bases that match TRBD2. This CDR3 has 15 residues. V shed 5 bases and J 6 bases; nucleotides not matched to a gene: 3. Germline V gene sequence: CDR1 SGHTA, CDR2 FQGNSA.